The sample holds a few counts of the clone carrying this T cell receptor (delta chain). Its antigen is unknown. TCRdb records a much larger clone's protein for this DNA, with a difference at residue 18 that likely arises from a read error; the protein given is the translation of the DNA. These data come from a study of γδ T cells in repeated Plasmodium falciparum infection. The overall study: Samples were taken at baseline, before some infections, and 21 days after each. Study conclusions and caveats: Repeated controlled infections reportedly drove waves of new clonotype selection in Vdelta2-negative, mostly Vdelta1+, gammadelta repertoires.

Flow sorting of PBMC yielded separate Vgamma9/Vdelta2+ and Vdelta2-negative gammadelta T cell populations for bulk repertoire analysis. With CATT, TCRdb re-called clones from the multiplex PCR reads. The sample yields about 51,000 delta-chain clones, 1.9% seen once. J gave up 4 bases and V 2 bases, and 28 bases lay outside the gene matches. CDR3 length: 24 amino acids. CDR1 is TSWWSYY and CDR2 is QGS in the germline V gene. The genes are TRDV1 and TRDJ1; 13 nucleotides align to TRDD3. The J gene is absent in TCRdb and was assigned here via DNA matching to germline. Sequencing input: gamma-delta T cells from blood. The TCR originated in a pool of human donors (malaria-infected and uninfected, not separated). This chain's CDR3 is CALGEVPSFLLPLLGDTPGDKLIF. The DNA for the CDR3 is TGTGCTCTTGGGGAAGTCCCCTCCTTCCTACTCCCTTTACTGGGGGATACGCCGGGCGATAAACTCATCTTT.